The T cell receptor beta chain described here comes from a study of T cells after yellow fever vaccination (dated by TCRdb to the late 2010s). Looking at the study overall: Libraries from fractions with low cell numbers were prepared with the SMART-Seq v4 Ultra Low Input RNA kit. Two healthy male donors, one aged 18 to 30 and one aged 30 to 40 years, were included in the cohort. Bulk TCR alpha and beta repertoires were sequenced longitudinally to track T-cell clones before and after primary and booster YFV17D yellow fever vaccination. Blood was collected at multiple timepoints before and after primary and secondary immunization, and bulk PBMC replicates and cell subsets were isolated. General findings and caveats noted by the study authors: Only two donors were included in the study, so the extent to which the findings can be generalized is limited. A small share of clonotypes occurred in both CD4 and CD8 compartments, likely arising from convergent recombination. Computational filtering was required because FACS-sorted repertoires could contain abundant contaminating clonotypes from the bulk population. Compared with the primary T-cell response, the secondary T-cell response was weaker but faster, peaking on day 5 rather than day 15. After the booster, most of the clones that had expanded following primary vaccination were detected again (around 95% of CD4 and roughly nine tenths of CD8), which suggests that memory was broadly maintained.

The sample's treatment or condition label, in plain terms: live attenuated yellow fever vaccine strain. PBMCs were isolated from peripheral blood using a standard Ficoll-Paque protocol. CD4 and CD8 T-cell fractions were isolated with Dynabeads CD4 and CD8 positive selection kits. RNA was extracted with TriZol from bulk PBMCs, CD4 and CD8 fractions, and dextramer-positive and dextramer-negative fractions. Synthesis of TCR cDNA relied on 5'RACE template switching, a step that introduced a universal primer site along with unique molecular identifiers. cDNA synthesis was primed from both the TCR alpha and TCR beta constant segments. Library amplification used two PCR steps, and the second PCR step added sample barcodes and sequencing adapters. Sequencing of the libraries was done on either Illumina HiSeq 2500 (2x100 bp) or NovaSeq (2x150 bp). Concerning the study's data processing: Demultiplexing of reads and collapsing into UMI consensus sequences were performed with MIGEC, and V(D)J alignment was carried out with MiXCR. Vaccine-responding clonotypes were identified with edgeR using replicate PBMC samples, with FDR below 0.01 and a log2 fold change above 5 up to day 15 being required. Bulk clonotypes were assigned CD4 or CD8 identity according to which sequenced CD4 or CD8 repertoire held them at higher abundance. TCRdb redid the processing of the public reads, applying fastp at Q25 and MiXCR, and retained in-frame beta chains. Entries are consolidated by CDR3 protein sequence, retaining the most common genes and DNA. The V and J calls shown here were made by TCRdb, not taken from the authors' results. This sample is represented by 65,000 to 90,000 distinct CDR3 sequences; 7.5% to 9% of them were singletons. The ten largest clones add up to 41% of the sample.

This clonotype has only a few counts. Its antigen is currently not known. No base-level quality is on record; no much larger clone is a single base apart. The clonotype comes from a man aged 25 to 40 who received the YFV17D yellow fever vaccine. The material was CD8+ T cells sorted from PBMCs, obtained on the day of the yellow fever booster vaccination.

The DNA reads as follows: TGCGCCAGCAGCTTCAGACAGGGGGCCATCACAGATACGCAGTATTTT. This sequence encodes CASSFRQGAITDTQYF. The receptor chain draws on TRBV5-1 and TRBJ2-3, with 10 central nucleotides matching TRBD1. Reading the germline V gene gives CDR1 SGHRS and CDR2 YFSETQ. V trim: 2 bases; J trim: 2 bases; unmatched bases: 5. Taken from cysteine to phenylalanine, the CDR3 has 16 residues. This entry keeps only the CDR3 DNA: 48 bases, framed from base 1.